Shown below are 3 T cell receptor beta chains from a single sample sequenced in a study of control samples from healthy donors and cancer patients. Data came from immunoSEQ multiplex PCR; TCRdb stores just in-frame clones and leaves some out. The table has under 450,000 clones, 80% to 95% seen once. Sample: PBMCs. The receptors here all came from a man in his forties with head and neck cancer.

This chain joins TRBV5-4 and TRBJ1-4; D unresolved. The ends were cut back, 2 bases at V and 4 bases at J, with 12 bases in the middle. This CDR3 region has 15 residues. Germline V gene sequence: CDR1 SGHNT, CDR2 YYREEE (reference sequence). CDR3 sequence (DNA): TGTGCCAGCAGCTTTCGTGGGTGGGATAATGAAAAACTGTTTTTT. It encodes CASSFRGWDNEKLFF.

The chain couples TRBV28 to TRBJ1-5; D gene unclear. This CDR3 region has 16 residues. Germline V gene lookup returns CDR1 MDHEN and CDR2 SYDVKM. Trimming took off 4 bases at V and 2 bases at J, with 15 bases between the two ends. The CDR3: CASSSPIPAGNQPQHF. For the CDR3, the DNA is TGTGCCAGCAGTTCCCCCATCCCAGCAGGCAATCAGCCCCAGCATTTT.

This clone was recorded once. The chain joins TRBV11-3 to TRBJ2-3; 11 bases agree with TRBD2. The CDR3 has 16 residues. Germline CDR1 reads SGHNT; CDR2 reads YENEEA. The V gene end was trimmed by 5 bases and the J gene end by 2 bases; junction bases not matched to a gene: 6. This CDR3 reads CASSPGTSGYTDTQYF. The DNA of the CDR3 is TGTGCCAGCAGCCCCGGGACTAGCGGTTACACAGATACGCAGTATTTT.